The clone carrying this T cell receptor beta chain was seen a handful of times. The antigen is not known. These data belong to a study of cytomegalovirus exposure and HLA in healthy donors. General study findings and limits: A cluster of highly shared sequence variants was likely a sequencing artifact. Listed as cytomegalovirus-associated were 150 or so TCR beta chains. Near-uniform donor sequencing depth was presumed by presence/absence analyses.

The study ran its PCR with 60 Vbeta and 13 Jbeta primers. Assay: immunoSEQ multiplex PCR; the TCRdb copy retains only in-frame clones and omits some. The profile covers 200,000 to 250,000 clones, with around 77% appearing a single time and just under 3% taken by the ten largest. CDR1 and CDR2 from the germline V gene are SGHRS and YFSETQ. The CDR3 is made up of 13 amino acids. Trimming cost V 4 bases and J 1 base, with 8 bases left between them. The receptor's source is a woman aged 25 to 39 in good health and CMV-seronegative. What was sequenced was PBMCs. This chain joins TRBV5-1 and TRBJ1-1; a weak D match, TRBD1 (6 bases). CDR3 nucleotides: TGCGCCAGCAGCCGACAGGAGAACACTGAAGCTTTCTTT. Translation: CASSRQENTEAFF.